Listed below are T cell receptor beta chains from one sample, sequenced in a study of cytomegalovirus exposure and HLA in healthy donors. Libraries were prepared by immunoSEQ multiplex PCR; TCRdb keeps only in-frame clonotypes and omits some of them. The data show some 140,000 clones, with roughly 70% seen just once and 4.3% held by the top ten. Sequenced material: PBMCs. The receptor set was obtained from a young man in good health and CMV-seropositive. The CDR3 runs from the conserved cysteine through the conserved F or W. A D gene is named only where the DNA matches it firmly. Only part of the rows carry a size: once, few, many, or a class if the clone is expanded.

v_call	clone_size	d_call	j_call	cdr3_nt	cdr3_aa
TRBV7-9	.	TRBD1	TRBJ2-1	TGTGCCAGCAGCTTAGTCTCGGGACAGGGTCTCAATGAGCAGTTCTTC	CASSLVSGQGLNEQFF
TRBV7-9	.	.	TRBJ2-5	TGTGCCAGCAGCCCCACCGCGGAGACCCAGTACTTC	CASSPTAETQYF
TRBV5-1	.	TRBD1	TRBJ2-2	TGCGCCAGCAGCTTGGACAGGGGGAACACCGGGGAGCTGTTTTTT	CASSLDRGNTGELFF
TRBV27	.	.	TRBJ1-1	TGTGCCAGCAGTTTGGGGCAGGGGTTCACTGAAGCTTTCTTT	CASSLGQGFTEAFF
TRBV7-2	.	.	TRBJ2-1	TGTGCCAGCAGCTTAGCACCGCCGGGGAGTCGGGATGAGCAGTTCTTC	CASSLAPPGSRDEQFF
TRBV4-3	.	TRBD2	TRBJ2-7	TGCGCCAGCAGCCAAGATCCACTAGCGGGCTACGAGCAGTACTTC	CASSQDPLAGYEQYF
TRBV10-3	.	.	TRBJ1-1	TGTGCCAGCGAAGGGGGAGGCGGGGGGGACACTGAAGCTTTCTTT	CASEGGGGGDTEAFF
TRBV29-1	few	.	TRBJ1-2	TGCAGCGTGAGGACTTCAGGATCCCATAACTATGGCTACACCTTC	CSVRTSGSHNYGYTF
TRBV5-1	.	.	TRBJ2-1	TGCGCCAGCAGCTTTGACGGGACTCTCTACAATGAGCAGTTCTTC	CASSFDGTLYNEQFF
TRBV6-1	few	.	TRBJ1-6	TGTGCCAGCAGTGATAGGACGGGAAATTCACCCCTCCACTTT	CASSDRTGNSPLHF